The next 7 T cell receptor beta chains were all read from a single sample in a study of regulatory T cells in long-lasting Graves disease. With iRepertoire HTBI primers and Arm-PCR of CDR3 regions, TCR beta libraries were built. TCRdb used MiXCR to reprocess the multiplex PCR reads, holding one entry per CDR3 protein. The table includes 300,000 to 400,000 distinct CDR3 sequences, approximately 15% detected once. The time point denotes: newly diagnosed GD, antithyroid drugs for less than 3 months. From PBMCs, RNA was extracted and then used to make the TCR library. The same specimen was also included in a second study, on T cells in Graves' hyperthyroidism and ophthalmopathy.

The material sequenced was peripheral blood mononuclear cells (PBMCs), taken at new diagnosis, from a patient treated with antithyroid drugs. The receptors originated from a man aged 40-49 years with Graves disease.

This clonotype was counted at least ten times. V gene TRBV12-3 or TRBV12-4 combines with J gene TRBJ1-1; D is ambiguous. Trimming took 6 bases from V and 6 from J, leaving 14 bases between them. This CDR3 spans 13 amino acids. The CDR3, as DNA: TGTGCCAGCAGCCTTCGGGGAGGTGCTGAAGCTTTCTTT. Translation gives CASSLRGGAEAFF.

This clonotype was recorded a few times. The CDR3 DNA reads TGTGCCAGCAGTGACGGGGGACTAGCGATTATCAACGAGCAGTACTTC. This codes for CASSDGGLAIINEQYF. The chain uses TRBV6-2 or TRBV6-3 and TRBJ2-7, with 10 positions matching TRBD2. CDR3 size: 16 residues. Looked up from germline, CDR1 is MNHEY and CDR2 is SVGEGT. Trimming removed 5 bases from V and 5 bases from J; junction bases left unmatched: 12.

The table lists this clonotype with many counts. The V and J genes are TRBV11-2 and TRBJ2-3, with 11 bases that match TRBD2. Germline CDR1 SGHAT, CDR2 FQNNGV. CDR3 length: 16 amino acids. J lost 4 bases, V lost 4 bases, and 7 bases had no gene match. CDR3 in amino acids: CASSYQLAGVPDTQYF. The CDR3 DNA reads as TGTGCCAGCAGCTACCAACTAGCGGGGGTGCCAGATACGCAGTATTTT.

The J gene is TRBJ1-6, the V gene TRBV7-2, with D perhaps matching TRBD1 (5 bases). Per germline, CDR1 SGHTA and CDR2 FQGNSA. CDR3 length: 16 residues. With 5 bases removed from V and 11 bases from J, the gap between germline ends came to 22 bases. CDR3 DNA sequence: TGTGCCAGCAGCGCTCGGTGGGTGACAGTCGGGCCACCCCTCCACTTT. It is translated as CASSARWVTVGPPLHF.

This clonotype was detected ten times or more. The chain recombines TRBV28 with TRBJ2-3; 8 nucleotides align to TRBD1. Germline V gene lookup returns CDR1 MDHEN and CDR2 SYDVKM. The CDR3 consists of 16 residues. The J segment lost 0 bases and the V segment lost 3 bases, leaving 5 bases of the junction unmatched. The CDR3 here is CASSFGRGLSTDTQYF. The CDR3 nucleotides are TGTGCCAGCAGTTTCGGCAGGGGGCTAAGCACAGATACGCAGTATTTT.

The table lists this clonotype with many counts. The chain employs TRBV6-1 and TRBJ2-3, with D perhaps TRBD2 (5 bases). The ends were cut back, 7 bases at V and 4 bases at J, with 15 bases in the middle. The CDR3 has 14 residues. Germline-derived CDR1 and CDR2 are MNHNS and SASEGT. The CDR3 is CASKSDPGADTQYF. DNA for the CDR3: TGTGCCAGCAAGAGTGACCCCGGGGCAGATACGCAGTATTTT.

This clonotype was seen once. This chain links TRBV20-1 with TRBJ1-6, with a weak D call TRBD1 (6 bases). CDR3 size: 14 residues. Between the trimmed V and J ends, which lost 5 bases and 8 bases, there was a span of 16 bases. The germline V gene encodes CDR1 DFQATT and CDR2 SNEGSKA (reference sequence). This CDR3 is CSAGGGGWDSPLHF. The CDR3 DNA sequence: TGCAGTGCTGGAGGGGGGGGTTGGGATTCACCCCTCCACTTT.